This T cell receptor (beta chain) was profiled in a study of blood T cell repertoires in COVID-19. Overall study: There were acute and convalescent COVID-19 samples, and they came from the United States, Italy and Spain. PBMCs, B-cell-depleted T cells, or T cells provided the cDNA or gDNA that made up the material.

In terms of age and location, participants ranged from about 18 to 90 years and lived in about 25 US areas. The CDR3 covers 16 residues. Germline lookup yields CDR1 MDHEN and CDR2 SYDVKM. The ends were cut back, 4 bases at V and 1 base at J, with 14 bases in the middle. The authors' processing: Reference gene primers were amplified, and this amplification served to estimate nucleated cell counts. TCRdb's table, derived via immunoSEQ multiplex PCR, lists solely in-frame clones and lacks some. V, J and clone size were drawn from that table, and D and trimming were deduced from the DNA. The sample has roughly 280,000 clones; over 80% are singletons.

This chain links TRBV28 with TRBJ2-1; D remains unclear. This TCR was sampled from a woman in her thirties with acute COVID-19. The sample taken for sequencing was PBMCs or T cells enriched from blood (not recorded which). CDR3: CASSSRPGKSYNEQFF. Written as DNA, the CDR3 is TGTGCCAGCAGTTCCCGTCCAGGAAAGTCCTACAATGAGCAGTTCTTC.